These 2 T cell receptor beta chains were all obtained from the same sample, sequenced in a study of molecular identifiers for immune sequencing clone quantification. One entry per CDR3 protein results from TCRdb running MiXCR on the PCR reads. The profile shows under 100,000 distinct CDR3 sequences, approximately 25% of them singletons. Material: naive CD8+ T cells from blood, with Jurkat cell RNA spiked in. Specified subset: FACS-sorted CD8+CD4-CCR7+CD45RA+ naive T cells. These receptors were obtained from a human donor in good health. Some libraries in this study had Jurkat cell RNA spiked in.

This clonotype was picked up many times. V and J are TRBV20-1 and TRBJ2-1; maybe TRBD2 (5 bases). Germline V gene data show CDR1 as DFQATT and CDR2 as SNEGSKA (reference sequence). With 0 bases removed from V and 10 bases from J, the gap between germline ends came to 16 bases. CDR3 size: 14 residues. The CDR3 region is CSAREASTRQEQFF. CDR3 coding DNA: TGCAGTGCTAGAGAGGCTAGCACTCGCCAGGAGCAGTTCTTC.

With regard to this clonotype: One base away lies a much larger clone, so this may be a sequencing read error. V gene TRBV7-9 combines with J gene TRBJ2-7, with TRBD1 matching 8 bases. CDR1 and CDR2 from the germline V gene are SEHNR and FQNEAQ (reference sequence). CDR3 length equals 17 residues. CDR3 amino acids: CAGSSAGQGYYSYEQYF. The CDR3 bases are TGTGCCGGCAGCTCTGCCGGACAGGGATACTACTCCTACGAGCAGTACTTC.